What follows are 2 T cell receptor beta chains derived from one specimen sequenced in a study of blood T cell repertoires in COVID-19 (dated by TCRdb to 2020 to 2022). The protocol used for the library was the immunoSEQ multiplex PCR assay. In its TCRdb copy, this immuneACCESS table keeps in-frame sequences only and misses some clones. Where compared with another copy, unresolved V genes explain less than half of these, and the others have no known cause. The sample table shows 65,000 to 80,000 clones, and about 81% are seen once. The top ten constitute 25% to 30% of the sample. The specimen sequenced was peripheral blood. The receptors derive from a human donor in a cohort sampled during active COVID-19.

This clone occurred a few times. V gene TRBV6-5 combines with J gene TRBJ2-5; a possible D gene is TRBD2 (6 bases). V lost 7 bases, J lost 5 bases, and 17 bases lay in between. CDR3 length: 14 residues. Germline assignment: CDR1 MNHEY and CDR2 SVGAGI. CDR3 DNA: TGTGCCAGCAAAAAAGACCCCGGAGGGGAGACCCAGTACTTC. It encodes CASKKDPGGETQYF.

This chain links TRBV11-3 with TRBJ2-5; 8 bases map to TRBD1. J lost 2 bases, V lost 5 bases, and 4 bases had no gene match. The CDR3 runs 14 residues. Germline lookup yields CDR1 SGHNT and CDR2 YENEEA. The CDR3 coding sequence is TGTGCCAGCAGCCCAGGGGGCGGGCAAGAGACCCAGTACTTC. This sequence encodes CASSPGGGQETQYF.